The 4 T cell receptor beta chains listed next were all sequenced from one sample in a study of T-cell memory formation after mild COVID-19. TCRdb used MiXCR to reprocess the 5' RACE reads, holding one entry per CDR3 protein. The sample includes around 530,000 distinct CDR3 sequences, less than 25% of them seen just once. Sequenced material: PBMCs or a T cell subset sorted from them (not recorded which). These receptors were obtained from an adult woman who had mild COVID-19 (a few samples of this study predate the infection). Cell type and time point are not known.

This clonotype was detected many times. The chain is built from TRBV9 and TRBJ2-3, with 14 bases that match TRBD2. CDR3 length equals 16 residues. Losses at the gene ends were 0 bases for V and 5 bases for J; bases not matched to a gene: 2. CDR1 and CDR2 (germline): SGDLS, YYNGEE. CDR3 residues: CASSVAGTSGGDTQYF. CDR3 sequence (DNA): TGTGCCAGCAGCGTAGCTGGGACTAGCGGGGGAGATACGCAGTATTTT.

The chain has TRBV7-9 and TRBJ1-2, with 9 nucleotides matching TRBD1. Germline loops: CDR1 SEHNR, CDR2 FQNEAQ (reference sequence). Trimming cost V 5 bases and J 2 bases; bases outside gene matches: 9. The CDR3 is made up of 16 amino acids. CDR3 protein: CASSHRDRAINYGYTF. The DNA for the CDR3 is TGTGCCAGCAGCCACCGGGACAGGGCCATAAACTATGGCTACACCTTC.

This clonotype was observed many times. J is TRBJ2-4 and V is TRBV12-3 or TRBV12-4; a weak D match, TRBD2 (6 bases). V was cut by 3 bases and J by 0 bases, with 6 bases left in between. The CDR3 runs 14 residues. The CDR3 loop reads CASSLGGAKNIQYF. The DNA for the CDR3 is TGTGCCAGCAGTTTGGGGGGAGCCAAAAACATTCAGTACTTC.

The chain combines TRBV27 with TRBJ2-7; 7 nucleotides agree with TRBD2. The CDR3 length is 13 residues. V was clipped by 2 bases and J by 6 bases; unmatched bases: 4. Germline V gene data show CDR1 as MNHEY and CDR2 as SMNVEV (reference sequence). CDR3 nucleotides: TGTGCCAGCAGTTTAGGACTAGTCAGCGAGCAGTACTTC. Translated, it gives CASSLGLVSEQYF.